This T cell receptor beta chain was sequenced during a study of cytomegalovirus exposure and HLA in healthy donors. General study points: Later, an analysis showed that TCR beta chains associated with HLA were more clonally expanded than others that were equally common.

As for this clone: The antigen is undetermined.

Vbeta (60) and Jbeta (13) primers were used in the PCR. The repertoire was sequenced with immunoSEQ multiplex PCR; TCRdb's copy has only in-frame clones and lacks some. The table has under 150,000 clones, more than 75% seen once. This CDR3 comprises 17 residues. Trimming at V came to 2 bases and at J to 4 bases, leaving 14 bases not matched to a gene. The germline V gene encodes CDR1 SGHAT and CDR2 FQNNGV. This clonotype was obtained from a middle-aged man in good health and CMV-seronegative. J is TRBJ2-7 and V is TRBV11-2, with 7 bases aligning to TRBD1. The sequencing sample was made of PBMCs. DNA of the CDR3: TGTGCCAGCAGCTTAAGGTCGACAGGGCCGCTTTTTTACGAGCAGTACTTC. Its protein product is CASSLRSTGPLFYEQYF.